These T cell receptor beta chains were read from a single sample in a study of T cell repertoires in cytomegalovirus infection. These receptors are not linked to any known antigen. TCRdb used MiXCR to reprocess the reads, holding one entry per CDR3 protein. Among approximately 590,000 distinct CDR3 sequences listed, approximately 40% were seen once. The sequencing here drew on cultured PBMCs, taken from culture after CMV antigen stimulation. The receptors stem from a human donor in good health (CMV status not recorded). Some clones in this sample may be carry-over from other donors' samples. CDR3s include the opening cysteine and the closing phenylalanine or tryptophan. The order of the fields is clone size, V gene, J gene, D gene, CDR3 DNA, CDR3 protein. The D gene is left open where the match is weak. Clone size is not always given. Where it is, it says once, few, many or a class for expanded clones.

>NA|TRBV29-1|TRBJ2-2|NA
TGCAGCGTTGAGGGACGGGGGGCGTCCAACACCGGGGAGCTGTTTTTT
CSVEGRGASNTGELFF
>NA|TRBV5-1|TRBJ1-1|TRBD1
TGCGCCAGCAGCTTGGGGGACAGACGAGAGGCTTTCTTT
CASSLGDRREAFF
>few|TRBV11-2|TRBJ2-2|NA
TGTGCCAGCAGCTTAGAATGGGCCGGGGAGCTGTTTTTT
CASSLEWAGELFF
>few|TRBV20-1|TRBJ2-5|TRBD1
TGCAGTGCTAGTTTGGCCAGGGGGTACCAAGAGACCCAGTACTTC
CSASLARGYQETQYF
>many|TRBV7-8|TRBJ1-3|NA
TGTGCCAGCAGCCTAGACAGGTTGTCTGGAAACACCATATATTTT
CASSLDRLSGNTIYF
>NA|TRBV5-6|TRBJ2-7|TRBD2
TGTGCCAGCAGCTTTTCTAGCGGGATATGGTACGAGCAGTACTTC
CASSFSSGIWYEQYF
>NA|TRBV7-2|TRBJ1-2|NA
TGTGCCAGCAGCTTCAGGCTGAGCTATGGCTACACCTTC
CASSFRLSYGYTF
>NA|TRBV11-2|TRBJ2-2|NA
TGTGCCAGCAGCTTTTTTATCGGGGAGCTGTTTTTT
CASSFFIGELFF
>NA|TRBV6-1|TRBJ2-3|TRBD2
TGTGCCAGCGGGGGGGGGAGCGGGGGTTACACAGATACGCAGTATTTT
CASGGGSGGYTDTQYF
>NA|TRBV7-2|TRBJ2-7|NA
TGTGCCAGCAGCTTAGTACCAGGAGCCTACGAGCAGTACTTC
CASSLVPGAYEQYF
>NA|TRBV6-5|TRBJ1-1|NA
TGTGCCAGCAGTTTTTCCTTAGCTATGAACACTGAAGCTTTCTTT
CASSFSLAMNTEAFF
>NA|TRBV9|TRBJ1-1|NA
TGTGCCAGCAGCGCCATAGTCACTGAAGCTTTCTTT
CASSAIVTEAFF
>NA|TRBV4-1|TRBJ2-7|TRBD2
TGCGCCAGCTCTTGGGGACTAGCGGGGGAGAGGTCCTACGAGCAGTACTTC
CASSWGLAGERSYEQYF
>few|TRBV7-2|TRBJ2-5|NA
TGTGCCAGCAGCGAACGGTGGAGGCCCCCCGGAGAGACCCAGTACTTC
CASSERWRPPGETQYF
>NA|TRBV11-2|TRBJ2-1|NA
TGTGCCAGCAGCTTAGCACGGGGGCTTAACAACAATGAGCAGTTCTTC
CASSLARGLNNNEQFF
>NA|TRBV7-6|TRBJ1-4|NA
TGTGCCAGCAGCCTCCACCCCGGGGGGGACGAAAAACTGTTTTTT
CASSLHPGGDEKLFF
>NA|TRBV6-6|TRBJ2-4|TRBD2
TGTGCCAGCAGTACTAGCGGGGGGGCAGGAAACATTCAGTACTTC
CASSTSGGAGNIQYF
>few|TRBV12-3/TRBV12-4|TRBJ1-2|NA
TGTGCCAGCAGCAAAGGACAGCCATTGGCCTATGGCTACACCTTC
CASSKGQPLAYGYTF
>few|TRBV6-5|TRBJ1-5|NA
TGTGCCAGCAGTTACAGGGTTGGGAATCAGCCCCAGCATTTT
CASSYRVGNQPQHF
>NA|TRBV7-4|TRBJ1-1|NA
TGTGCCAGCAGCTTAGCATTTATGGGCACTGAAGCTTTCTTT
CASSLAFMGTEAFF
>NA|TRBV24-1|TRBJ2-3|NA
TGTGCCACCAGACGGACCCGGAGGGCAGATACGCAGTATTTT
CATRRTRRADTQYF
>NA|TRBV5-1|TRBJ1-5|TRBD1
TGCGCCAGCAGTCTACAGGGGTTCAGTCAGCCCCAGCATTTT
CASSLQGFSQPQHF
>NA|TRBV5-8|TRBJ2-1|NA
TGTGCCAGCAGCCCCCCCACAGCCGGCAAAGACTACCGTGAGCAGTTCTTC
CASSPPTAGKDYREQFF
>NA|TRBV27|TRBJ2-5|NA
TGTGCCAGCAGTTTACGGACCAGGGGAGATGGGCAAGAGACCCAGTACTTC
CASSLRTRGDGQETQYF
>few|TRBV27|TRBJ1-1|NA
TGTGCCAGCAGCCCCGTCGGAGGGGGGTTCACTGAAGCTTTCTTT
CASSPVGGGFTEAFF
>NA|TRBV20-1|TRBJ2-1|TRBD2
TGCAGTGCCCCCATCGGACTAGCGGGAGGGTCGGGTGAGCAGTTCTTC
CSAPIGLAGGSGEQFF
>NA|TRBV12-3/TRBV12-4|TRBJ2-7|TRBD2
TGTGCCAGCAACCCTGGACTAGCGGGGATCTACGAGCAGTACTTC
CASNPGLAGIYEQYF
>few|TRBV11-2|TRBJ2-7|TRBD2
TGTGCCAGCAGCCCACGTGCCGGGACTAGAAATGAGCAGTACTTC
CASSPRAGTRNEQYF
>many|TRBV7-2|TRBJ1-1|NA
TGTGCCAGCAGCCGGGTGATGAACACTGAAGCTTTCTTT
CASSRVMNTEAFF
>NA|TRBV4-1|TRBJ1-1|NA
TGCGCCAGCAGCCAAGGTAGTTACCAAACTCACGCGGGCGCTTTCTTT
CASSQGSYQTHAGAFF
>NA|TRBV28|TRBJ2-5|TRBD1
TGTGCCAGCAGTTCTCCGGGACAGGACTTTAAAGAGACCCAGTACTTC
CASSSPGQDFKETQYF
>NA|TRBV7-8|TRBJ2-1|TRBD2
TGTGCCAGCAGCTTATGGACTAGCGGGCTCGCGACCTACAATGAGCAGTTCTTC
CASSLWTSGLATYNEQFF
>NA|TRBV7-9|TRBJ2-7|NA
TGTGCCAGCAGCCCCCTGGGGTCGGCCCACGAGCAGTACTTC
CASSPLGSAHEQYF
>few|TRBV7-2|TRBJ2-7|TRBD2
TGTGCCAGCAGCTTATCAACGGGACTAGCGGAATACGAGCAGTACTTC
CASSLSTGLAEYEQYF
>NA|TRBV23-1|TRBJ2-5|NA
TGCGCCAGCAGTCAATCGGGGATTGGCGAGACCCAGTACTTC
CASSQSGIGETQYF
>NA|TRBV10-2|TRBJ2-7|TRBD2
TGCGCCAGCGGGTCCGGGCGCGGGAGGGTCTACGAGCAGTACTTC
CASGSGRGRVYEQYF
>NA|TRBV20-1|TRBJ2-7|TRBD1
TGCAGTGCTAGAAAGTCAGGGGGCAAATACGAGCAGTACTTC
CSARKSGGKYEQYF
>few|TRBV7-9|TRBJ1-4|TRBD1
TGTGCCAGCAGCTTCCGACAGGGCGGACGGGAAAAACTGTTTTTT
CASSFRQGGREKLFF
>NA|TRBV20-1|TRBJ2-1|NA
TGCAGTGCACCCGGGACCCGGATTAGCTCCTACAATGAGCAGTTCTTC
CSAPGTRISSYNEQFF
>NA|TRBV20-1|TRBJ2-7|TRBD2
TGCAGTGCTAGAGATCCTTCGCTAGCGGGGGCAAACTACGAGCAGTACTTC
CSARDPSLAGANYEQYF
>few|TRBV7-2|TRBJ2-7|NA
TGTGCCAGCAGCCGAGAGTGGGTGAGGGGACTCTCATTC
CASSREWVRGLSF
>NA|TRBV6-6|TRBJ1-1|NA
TGTGCCAGCAGTTACTCCGGTCTAGGTGGAGCTTTCTTT
CASSYSGLGGAFF
>NA|TRBV4-2|TRBJ1-3|NA
TGTGCCAGCAATCAAGATCTTGGGGGTGGAAACACCATATATTTT
CASNQDLGGGNTIYF
>once|TRBV7-2|TRBJ2-4|TRBD2
TGTGCCAGCAGCGCCGGGCCGGTGCGGGGGGATATTCAGTACTTC
CASSAGPVRGDIQYF
>NA|TRBV9|TRBJ2-5|TRBD2
TGTGCCAGCAGCGTAGCTACGGGACTAGCGGGAGAAAGGGAGACCCAGTACTTC
CASSVATGLAGERETQYF
>few|TRBV7-6|TRBJ2-5|NA
TGTGCCAGCAGCCCCTTGAGTGGAGAGACCCAGTACTTC
CASSPLSGETQYF
>NA|TRBV20-1|TRBJ1-2|TRBD1
TGCAGTGCTAGTAGGGACAGAAAGATCTATGGCTACACCTTC
CSASRDRKIYGYTF
>few|TRBV7-9|TRBJ1-1|NA
TGTGCCAGCAGCTACCGACCCCTGGAGAACACTGAAGCTTTCTTT
CASSYRPLENTEAFF
>NA|TRBV28|TRBJ2-5|NA
TGTGCCAGCAGTTTAGTTTGGGGGGAAGAGACCCAGTACTTC
CASSLVWGEETQYF
>NA|TRBV6-1|TRBJ1-1|NA
TGTGCCATCACAGGGAAAGTGAACACTGAAGCTTTCTTT
CAITGKVNTEAFF